A single sample is the source of the 30 T cell receptor beta chains below, sequenced in a study of blood T cell repertoires in COVID-19. TCRdb keeps only in-frame clones here, not all; method: immunoSEQ multiplex PCR. The sample contains approximately 80,000 clones, approximately 78% of which appear only once. Sequenced sample: peripheral blood. These receptors all come from a human donor in a cohort sampled during active COVID-19.

There are a few counts of this clone. The rearrangement uses TRBV7-9 and TRBJ2-7, with D perhaps TRBD2 (5 bases). The V and J ends lost 5 bases and 1 base respectively, with 15 bases between them. The CDR3 is 15 amino acids. Germline V gives CDR1 SEHNR, CDR2 FQNEAQ (reference sequence). This CDR3 is CASSRPIGESYEQYF. CDR3 in DNA: TGTGCCAGCAGCCGCCCTATTGGGGAGTCCTACGAGCAGTACTTC.

The V call is TRBV27, the J call TRBJ2-7; 11 positions match TRBD1. This CDR3 spans 13 amino acids. Germline V gene sequence: CDR1 MNHEY, CDR2 SMNVEV (reference sequence). Losses at the gene ends were 6 bases for V and 7 bases for J; bases not matched to a gene: 5. DNA of the CDR3: TGTGCCAGCAGCCGGACAGGGGGCCAAGAGCAGTACTTC. This encodes CASSRTGGQEQYF.

Note on this clone: Other DNA sequences in the same sample also yield this CDR3. J is TRBJ1-6 and V is TRBV3-1 (or the pseudogene TRBV3-2); D gene ambiguous. The V and J ends lost 1 base and 9 bases respectively, with 10 bases between them. This CDR3 comprises 14 residues. Germline-derived CDR1 and CDR2 are LGHDT and YNNKEL (reference sequence). Here the CDR3 reads CASSQVGGSSPLHF. In DNA, the CDR3 is TGTGCCAGCAGCCAAGTCGGAGGGAGTTCACCCCTCCACTTT.

The chain is built from TRBV23-1 and TRBJ1-6; tentatively, D is TRBD1 (5 bases). TRBV23-1 is annotated as an ORF whose role is uncertain. The CDR3 contains 15 residues. V dropped 4 bases and J dropped 6 bases, with 13 bases sitting between them. The DNA of the CDR3 is TGCGCCAGCAGTCGTCCGACAGAAAGTAATTCACCCCTCCACTTT. Translating gives CASSRPTESNSPLHF.

V gene TRBV11-3 combines with J gene TRBJ2-7; the D is unclear. The germline CDR1 and CDR2 sequences are SGHNT and YENEEA. The CDR3 spans 13 residues. V lost 5 bases and J 0 bases, leaving 8 bases between the germline ends. The CDR3 nucleotides are TGTGCCAGCAGCGAGAGAGACTCCTACGAGCAGTACTTC. It is translated as CASSERDSYEQYF.

The rearrangement joins TRBV4-2 to TRBJ2-5, with D possibly matching TRBD1 (5 bases). The CDR3 totals 13 residues. Trimming shortened V by 1 base and J by 7 bases, and 10 bases separated the two germline ends. The germline gives CDR1 LGHNA, CDR2 YNFKEQ. CDR3 residues: CASSQGRGGTQYF. The DNA for the CDR3 is TGTGCCAGCAGCCAAGGAAGGGGCGGGACCCAGTACTTC.

The V and J genes are TRBV18 and TRBJ2-7; D perhaps matches TRBD2 (6 bases). CDR1 is KGHSH and CDR2 is LQKENI in the germline V gene. This CDR3 is 14 amino acids long. Deletions cut 0 bases from V and 2 bases from J, with 8 bases between. CDR3 region: CASSPPSGAYEQYF. CDR3 sequence (DNA): TGTGCCAGCTCACCACCGTCGGGAGCCTACGAGCAGTACTTC.

V is TRBV6-4 and J is TRBJ1-1; TRBD1 agrees at 8 bases. V trimming: 3 bases; J trimming: 1 base; junction bases outside the gene matches: 4. The CDR3 length is 15 residues. Germline-derived CDR1 and CDR2 are MRHNA and SNTAGT. The DNA for the CDR3 is TGTGCCAGCAGTGAAACCCAGGGGGCGAACACTGAAGCTTTCTTT. This codes for CASSETQGANTEAFF.

The chain couples TRBV7-3 to TRBJ2-3; tentative D call: TRBD1 (5 bases). CDR3 length: 14 residues. Deletions cut 2 bases from V and 2 bases from J, with 8 bases between. Germline V CDR1 and CDR2: SGHTA, FQGTGA. CDR3 in DNA: TGTGCCAGCAGCTTAGGGGCGGACACAGATACGCAGTATTTT. Translation: CASSLGADTDTQYF.

The chain carries TRBV10-1 and TRBJ2-3, with TRBD2 matching 7 bases. The V gene's germline CDR1 is WNHNN and CDR2 SYGVQD (reference sequence). V was clipped by 2 bases and J by 2 bases; unmatched bases: 4. The CDR3 covers 15 residues. The CDR3 here is CASSETRGYTDTQYF. The CDR3 DNA is TGCGCCAGCAGTGAGACGCGGGGGTACACAGATACGCAGTATTTT.

The chain couples TRBV15 to TRBJ1-1, with D uncertain. The V gene lost 0 bases and the J gene lost 5 bases, with 10 bases spanning the gap. Germline V gives CDR1 LNHNV, CDR2 YYDKDF (reference sequence). The CDR3 spans 14 residues. CDR3 DNA: TGTGCCACCAGCAGAGATCACAGTTGGACTGAAGCTTTCTTT. Translated, it gives CATSRDHSWTEAFF. Using reference TRBV15 and TRBJ1-1 for the parts outside the CDR3, the full variable domain is DAMVIQNPRYQVTQFGKPVTLSCSQTLNHNVMYWYQQKSSQAPKLLFHYYDKDFNNEADTPDNFQSRRPNTSFCFLDIRSPGLGDTAMYLCATSRDHSWTEAFFGQGTRLTVV.

V gene TRBV12-3 or TRBV12-4 combines with J gene TRBJ2-7; 7 positions agree with TRBD1. J gave up 1 base and V 4 bases, and 1 base lay outside the gene matches. CDR3 size: 13 residues. The CDR3 region is CASSWGQSYEQYF. CDR3 sequence (DNA): TGTGCCAGCAGTTGGGGACAGTCCTACGAGCAGTACTTC.

The chain links TRBV6-5 to TRBJ1-2, with 10 bases lining up with TRBD1. There are 15 residues in the CDR3. J was trimmed by 8 bases and V by 0 bases; bases with no gene match: 6. Germline V gene sequence: CDR1 MNHEY, CDR2 SVGAGI. In nucleotides, the CDR3 is TGTGCCAGCAGTTACTCGACAGGGGGCGATTTGGGCTACACCTTC. It codes for CASSYSTGGDLGYTF.

V usage is TRBV5-6 and J usage is TRBJ1-6; 8 bases agree with TRBD1. V trimming: 4 bases; J trimming: 9 bases; junction bases outside the gene matches: 6. Germline V gene sequence: CDR1 SGHDT, CDR2 YYEEEE. This CDR3 is 14 amino acids long. The CDR3 sequence is CASSKTGVPSPLHF. The CDR3 DNA reads TGTGCCAGCAGCAAGACAGGGGTCCCTTCACCCCTCCACTTT.

The V gene is TRBV3-1 (or the pseudogene TRBV3-2), the J gene TRBJ2-5; 8 bases fit TRBD2. V lost 1 base and J lost 2; bases outside the gene matches: 6. Per the germline V gene, CDR1 is LGHDT and CDR2 is YNNKEL (reference sequence). This CDR3 region has 16 residues. In DNA, the CDR3 is TGTGCCAGCAGCCAAGCGGGAGGGGGTGGGCAAGAGACCCAGTACTTC. As protein: CASSQAGGGGQETQYF.

This clone was seen only a few times. The chain combines TRBV5-5 with TRBJ2-1; D is unclear. This CDR3 has 15 amino acids. The germline gives CDR1 SGHKS, CDR2 YYEKEE (reference sequence). V gave up 2 bases and J gave up 0 bases, with 9 bases separating them. The CDR3, as DNA: TGTGCCAGCAGCTTCACTACCAGCTCCTACAATGAGCAGTTCTTC. This gives the protein CASSFTTSSYNEQFF.

The CDR3 nucleotides are TGCGCCAGCAGCGACACCGCGGGTGCAGGCGAGCAGTACTTC. It translates to CASSDTAGAGEQYF. The J gene is TRBJ2-7, the V gene TRBV5-1; D perhaps matches TRBD2 (5 bases). Trimming left V 4 bases short and J 6 bases short, with 17 bases between. There are 14 residues in the CDR3. The germline gives CDR1 SGHRS, CDR2 YFSETQ.

The chain recombines TRBV14 with TRBJ1-2; no reliable D call. In germline, CDR1 is SGHDN, CDR2 FVKESK. The CDR3 extends over 14 amino acids. Trimming removed 6 bases from V and 2 bases from J, with 13 bases in between. The CDR3 DNA reads as TGTGCCAGCAGTCACAGCCGCGGGAACTATGGCTACACCTTC. Translating it yields CASSHSRGNYGYTF.

CDR3 coding DNA: TGTGCCAGCAGCGTCAGGCACGGCCTTGGGGAGACCCAGTACTTC. This gives the protein CASSVRHGLGETQYF. The rearrangement uses TRBV9 and TRBJ2-5; D uncertain. The CDR3 totals 15 residues. Trimming left V 2 bases short and J 5 bases short, with 16 bases between. Germline lookup yields CDR1 SGDLS and CDR2 YYNGEE.

This sequence joins TRBV28 and TRBJ2-1, with a weak D call TRBD1 (7 bases). Trimming took 7 bases from V and 7 from J, leaving 14 bases between them. Germline assignment: CDR1 MDHEN and CDR2 SYDVKM. This CDR3 is 13 amino acids long. CDR3 protein: CASKGRGRNEQFF. In DNA form, the CDR3 reads TGTGCCAGCAAGGGCAGGGGGAGGAATGAGCAGTTCTTC.

This sequence joins TRBV10-3 and TRBJ2-3; D may be TRBD1 (8 bases). Trimming left V 4 bases short and J 2 bases short, with 16 bases between. CDR1 ENHRY and CDR2 SYGVKD come from the germline V gene. CDR3 size: 16 residues. The CDR3 region is CAISVIQGGSTDTQYF. Written as DNA, the CDR3 is TGTGCCATCAGTGTTATACAGGGGGGGTCCACAGATACGCAGTATTTT.

The V call is TRBV7-2, the J call TRBJ1-1; D perhaps matches TRBD1 (5 bases). The CDR3 length is 14 residues. The germline V gene encodes CDR1 SGHTA and CDR2 FQGNSA. Trimming removed 5 bases from V and 4 bases from J, with 14 bases in between. Here the CDR3 DNA reads TGTGCCAGCAGCGGGGCTAGTAGGATCACTGAAGCTTTCTTT. Amino acids: CASSGASRITEAFF.

The chain is built from TRBV28 and TRBJ2-3, with TRBD1 identical over 9 bases. V lost 5 bases, J lost 0 bases, and 3 bases stayed unmatched. The germline gives CDR1 MDHEN, CDR2 SYDVKM. The CDR3 length is 15 residues. The CDR3 here is CASSIGTGSTDTQYF. The CDR3 DNA sequence: TGTGCCAGCAGTATTGGGACAGGGAGCACAGATACGCAGTATTTT.

The V gene is TRBV19, the J gene TRBJ1-5, with D hard to call. Germline CDR1 LNHDA, CDR2 SQIVND (reference sequence). The CDR3 length is 19 residues. Trimming stripped 3 bases from V and 1 base from J, with 22 bases between. The CDR3 here is CASSILVSGSLTSNQPQHF. CDR3 coding DNA: TGTGCCAGTAGTATCCTGGTCAGCGGCAGCTTAACCAGCAATCAGCCCCAGCATTTT.

The chain is built from TRBV6-1 and TRBJ2-6; D is unresolved. The CDR3 spans 17 residues. Germline values: CDR1 MNHNS, CDR2 SASEGT. Trimming shortened V by 2 bases and J by 2 bases, and 13 bases separated the two germline ends. CDR3 bases: TGTGCCAGCAGTGAAACCCAAACCCCAGCTGGGGCCAACGTCCTGACTTTC. Translating it yields CASSETQTPAGANVLTF.

V and J are TRBV5-1 and TRBJ2-5, with 7 positions matching TRBD1. CDR1 is SGHRS and CDR2 is YFSETQ in the germline V gene. This CDR3 region has 14 residues. V was pared by 4 bases and J by 7 bases, with 10 bases of the junction left unmatched. The DNA for the CDR3 is TGCGCCAGCAGCCCGGAAAGACAGGGTTGGACCCAGTACTTC. Its protein product is CASSPERQGWTQYF.

The chain couples TRBV29-1 to TRBJ1-3; D possibly corresponds to TRBD1 (6 bases). Looked up from germline, CDR1 is SQVTM and CDR2 is ANQGSEA. The CDR3 sequence is 13 residues long. Trimming removed 6 bases from V and 8 bases from J, with 17 bases in between. In DNA, the CDR3 is TGCAGCGTGGCGGGGGCTTATAGGGACACCATATATTTT. Its protein product is CSVAGAYRDTIYF.

The chain recombines TRBV18 with TRBJ2-1; D is possibly TRBD1 (5 bases). Germline CDR1 KGHSH, CDR2 LQKENI. This CDR3 is built from 13 residues. V was pared by 2 bases and J by 8 bases, with 10 bases between. The CDR3 region has the DNA TGTGCCAGCTCACCAGATTGGGGCCATGAGCAGTTCTTC. Its translation: CASSPDWGHEQFF. Full variable domain (rest looked up from reference TRBV18 and TRBJ2-1): NAGVMQNPRHLVRRRGQEARLRCSPMKGHSHVYWYRQLPEEGLKFMVYLQKENIIDESGMPKERFSAEFPKEGPSILRIQQVVRGDSAAYFCASSPDWGHEQFFGPGTRLTVL.

This clone appeared once. This rearrangement joins TRBV28 to TRBJ1-2; TRBD1 matches at 7 bases. This CDR3 is 15 amino acids long. Germline V gives CDR1 MDHEN, CDR2 SYDVKM. J gave up 4 bases and V 5 bases, and 10 bases lay outside the gene matches. In DNA form, the CDR3 reads TGTGCCAGCAGTGCAATGACAGGGCGGGGCTATGGCTACACCTTC. Translated, it gives CASSAMTGRGYGYTF.

This clone came up once. One end of the junction fails to match germline, which may point to a read error. V gene TRBV28 combines with J gene TRBJ2-3, with 13 bases that match TRBD2. This CDR3 is built from 13 residues. Germline CDR1 reads MDHEN; CDR2 reads SYDVKM. CDR3 amino acids: CASSYMRTSGGLF. Written as DNA, the CDR3 is TGTGCCAGCAGTTATATGCGGACTAGCGGGGGCCTTTTT.